This T cell receptor beta chain was recovered during a study of T cells in Graves' hyperthyroidism and ophthalmopathy. This clonotype was found many times. Its target is not known. J was trimmed by 4 bases and V by 4 bases; bases with no gene match: 4. The CDR3 has 16 amino acids. Germline V gene lookup returns CDR1 KGHSH and CDR2 LQKENI. TCR beta CDR3 sequences were amplified from RNA transcripts. An initial round of RT-PCR targeting the TCR CDR3 relied on the HTBI primer set. TCRdb fed the multiplex PCR reads into MiXCR, producing one record per CDR3 protein. Among some 500,000 distinct CDR3 sequences listed, about 15% were seen once. Notes on the study in general: Blood also contained most expanded thyroid clonotypes above 0.001.

Each diagnosis drew on symptoms, thyroxine, TRAb, thyroid ultrasound and orbital computed tomography findings. This chain uses TRBV18 with TRBJ2-1; 13 bases are shared with TRBD2. The sequenced sample was blood. The receptor was isolated from a woman aged 18 to 35 with Graves' hyperthyroidism. The chain's CDR3 is CASSQGTSGNYNEQFF. The CDR3 region has the DNA TGTGCCAGCTCACAAGGGACTAGCGGGAATTACAATGAGCAGTTCTTC.